This T cell receptor beta chain stems from a study of CD8+CD57+ T cells in acquired aplastic anemia. It was patients with CD8+CD57+ cell expansion by flow cytometry who were chosen for sequencing. The patients, all of them, had severe acquired aplastic anemia. The CDR3 runs 14 residues. V lost 4 bases to trimming and J lost 2 bases; unmatched junction nucleotides: 4. Per the germline V gene, CDR1 is SGHTA and CDR2 is FQGTGA. For CDR3 and TCR beta VDJ profiling, genomic DNA was the template used. From the reads, TCRdb called clonotypes with MiXCR, one entry per CDR3 protein. The table records 200,000 to 300,000 distinct CDR3 sequences, approximately 79% of them present only once.

Material for sequencing was sorted CD4+, CD8+, or CD8+CD57+ T cells (not recorded which) from PBMCs. The V call is TRBV7-3, the J call TRBJ2-5, with 7 positions matching TRBD1. The TCR sequence derives from a human donor with aplastic anemia. In DNA form, the CDR3 reads TGTGCCAGCAGCTCCCGGACAGGACAAGAGACCCAGTACTTC. It yields the protein CASSSRTGQETQYF.